The 32 T cell receptor beta chains below were found in one sample sequenced in a study of blood T cell repertoires in COVID-19. The method was immunoSEQ multiplex PCR; TCRdb's version includes in-frame clones alone and lacks a portion of them. The sample carries around 140,000 clones, roughly 86% recorded once. The specimen was peripheral blood. These receptors all come from a human donor with acute or convalescent COVID-19. The donor label of this sample is uncertain.

The V and J genes are TRBV19 and TRBJ2-1, with 9 bases that match TRBD2. The J segment lost 4 bases and the V segment lost 10 bases, leaving 8 bases of the junction unmatched. In germline, CDR1 is LNHDA, CDR2 SQIVND (reference sequence). This CDR3 has 14 residues. CDR3 nucleotide sequence: TGTGCCACCCAGTTGAGCGGGGGGTACAATGAGCAGTTCTTC. Its protein is CATQLSGGYNEQFF. Full variable domain (outside the CDR3, taken from reference TRBV19 and TRBJ2-1): DGGITQSPKYLFRKEGQNVTLSCEQNLNHDAMYWYRQDPGQGLRLIYYSQIVNDFQKGDIAEGYSVSREKKESFPLTVTSAQKNPTAFYLCATQLSGGYNEQFFGPGTRLTVL.

This clone was detected once. V usage is TRBV10-3 and J usage is TRBJ1-1; TRBD1 might be the D (5 bases). V lost 7 bases, J lost 2 bases, and 14 bases lay in between. The CDR3 extends over 14 amino acids. CDR1 ENHRY and CDR2 SYGVKD come from the germline V gene. The CDR3 here is CAITMGGDNTEAFF. The DNA for the CDR3 is TGTGCCATCACCATGGGAGGGGATAACACTGAAGCTTTCTTT.

This clone was counted many times. This chain uses TRBV2 with TRBJ2-7; 9 nucleotides match TRBD1. V was pared by 4 bases and J by 3 bases, with 4 bases of the junction left unmatched. The germline V gene has CDR1 SNHLY and CDR2 FYNNEI. This CDR3 spans 14 amino acids. The CDR3 here is CASSGTGASYEQYF. The CDR3 DNA sequence: TGTGCCAGCAGTGGGACAGGGGCCAGCTACGAGCAGTACTTC.

The chain carries TRBV19 and TRBJ1-3; TRBD1 is a possible D gene (6 bases). The V end lost 3 bases, the J end lost 2 bases, and 14 bases lay between the germline ends. In germline, CDR1 is LNHDA, CDR2 SQIVND (reference sequence). This CDR3 is built from 16 residues. In DNA form, the CDR3 reads TGTGCCAGTAGTATTGGAAAGGCAGGGGCTGGAAACACCATATATTTT. Protein: CASSIGKAGAGNTIYF.

This clone was counted between two and nine times. V is TRBV19 and J is TRBJ1-2; tentatively, D is TRBD1 (6 bases). CDR3 length: 11 amino acids. Trimming took off 4 bases at V and 8 bases at J, with 8 bases between the two ends. The germline CDR1 and CDR2 sequences are LNHDA and SQIVND (reference sequence). The CDR3 is CASSTRGGYTF. The CDR3 region has the DNA TGTGCCAGTAGTACCAGGGGCGGCTACACCTTC.

The chain carries TRBV5-1 and TRBJ2-3; 11 nucleotides match TRBD2. This CDR3 has 18 amino acids. The V gene end was trimmed by 0 bases and the J gene end by 2 bases; junction bases not matched to a gene: 8. Germline CDR1 SGHRS, CDR2 YFSETQ. The CDR3 DNA sequence: TGCGCCAGCAGCTTGGCACTAGCGGGGGAGACACCCACAGATACGCAGTATTTT. Translated, it gives CASSLALAGETPTDTQYF.

The rearrangement joins TRBV4-2 to TRBJ1-2, with D perhaps matching TRBD1 (6 bases). CDR1 is LGHNA, CDR2 YNFKEQ, per germline. This CDR3 region has 12 residues. The V end was cut by 3 bases, the J end by 13 bases, with 15 bases between. The CDR3 coding sequence is TGTGCCAGCAGCCATCCCGGGGGGGCCCGCACCTTC. Its translation is CASSHPGGARTF.

As DNA, the CDR3 is TGCGCCAGCTCCTCGTCGGTAGGACACCGTGGAAACACCATATATTTT. Encoded protein: CASSSSVGHRGNTIYF. J is TRBJ1-3 and V is TRBV10-1; D possibly corresponds to TRBD1 (5 bases). The V gene's germline CDR1 is WNHNN and CDR2 SYGVQD (reference sequence). V lost 8 bases to trimming and J lost 3 bases, with 20 bases between them. This CDR3 region has 16 residues.

The chain carries TRBV5-6 and TRBJ1-6; D ambiguous. Germline CDR1 is SGHDT and CDR2 is YYEEEE. This CDR3 has 15 residues. V dropped 1 base and J dropped 5 bases, with 10 bases sitting between them. CDR3 nucleotides: TGTGCCAGCAGCTTGAGAAGTACAAATAATTCACCCCTCCACTTT. It yields the protein CASSLRSTNNSPLHF.

Notes on this clone: Mismatch with germline at one junction end may stem from a read error. The chain couples TRBV7-8 to TRBJ1-2; D is unclear. Germline V gene lookup returns CDR1 SGHVS and CDR2 FQNEAQ. CDR3 size: 15 residues. DNA for the CDR3: TGTGCCGGCAGCTTAGAGAGGAACCCCTCCGACGGCTACACCTTC. Translating gives CAGSLERNPSDGYTF.

The chain joins TRBV5-1 to TRBJ1-6; D is uncertain. Germline CDR1 reads SGHRS; CDR2 reads YFSETQ. V lost 0 bases and J 7 bases, leaving 8 bases between the germline ends. CDR3 size: 14 residues. DNA of the CDR3: TGCGCCAGCAGCTTGGGAGACACCAATTCACCCCTCCACTTT. Residues: CASSLGDTNSPLHF.

This clone was recorded a few times. The gene calls are TRBV10-2 and TRBJ1-2; D call uncertain. Trimming stripped 3 bases from V and 6 bases from J, with 14 bases between. CDR3 length equals 14 residues. Germline assignment: CDR1 WSHSY and CDR2 SAAADI. The chain's CDR3 is CASSDSGVANGYTF. CDR3 in DNA: TGCGCCAGCAGTGATTCCGGGGTGGCGAATGGCTACACCTTC.

The V gene is TRBV6-5, the J gene TRBJ1-2; possibly TRBD1 for D (5 bases). This CDR3 has 14 residues. Trimming shortened V by 6 bases and J by 1 base, and 12 bases separated the two germline ends. The germline CDR1 and CDR2 sequences are MNHEY and SVGAGI. The CDR3 coding sequence is TGTGCCAGCAGGGACCCAAGGGGTAACTATGGCTACACCTTC. As protein: CASRDPRGNYGYTF.

V gene TRBV15 combines with J gene TRBJ2-3, with D perhaps matching TRBD2 (5 bases). V lost 0 bases, J lost 0 bases, and 10 bases lay in between. CDR3 size: 16 residues. The germline CDR1 and CDR2 sequences are LNHNV and YYDKDF (reference sequence). The CDR3 loop reads CATSRDHGVSTDTQYF. CDR3 bases: TGTGCCACCAGCAGAGATCACGGGGTGAGCACAGATACGCAGTATTTT.

This sequence joins TRBV5-8 and TRBJ1-5; TRBD1 is a possible D gene (5 bases). Germline V gives CDR1 SGHTS, CDR2 YDEGEE. This CDR3 is built from 11 residues. V gave up 4 bases and J gave up 11 bases, with 10 bases separating them. CDR3 DNA: TGTGCCAGCAGCCCGGACAAGGCCCAGCATTTT. This codes for CASSPDKAQHF.

This chain joins TRBV5-4 and TRBJ2-1; 7 nucleotides line up with TRBD1. The ends lost 4 bases at V and 7 bases at J; junction bases unmatched: 8. Germline values: CDR1 SGHNT, CDR2 YYREEE (reference sequence). CDR3 size: 14 residues. CDR3 sequence reads: CASSGPRGRNEQFF. In nucleotides, the CDR3 is TGTGCCAGCAGCGGGCCGAGGGGGCGTAATGAGCAGTTCTTC.

This clone was detected only once. The rearrangement uses TRBV5-1 and TRBJ1-3; 11 nucleotides match TRBD1. The J segment lost 4 bases and the V segment lost 0 bases, leaving 3 bases of the junction unmatched. CDR1 is SGHRS and CDR2 is YFSETQ in the germline V gene. The CDR3 extends over 16 amino acids. CDR3 bases: TGCGCCAGCAGCTTGGAGGGGACAGGGGGAGGAAACACCATATATTTT. Protein: CASSLEGTGGGNTIYF.

The rearrangement joins TRBV6-5 to TRBJ1-2; 10 bases line up with TRBD1. This CDR3 is built from 15 residues. After removal of 6 bases from V and 2 bases from J, the junction contained 6 bases not matched to a gene. CDR1 and CDR2 (germline): MNHEY, SVGAGI. CDR3 sequence (DNA): TGTGCCAGCAGGAAGGGACAGGGGCAGAACTATGGCTACACCTTC. This translates into CASRKGQGQNYGYTF.

DNA for the CDR3: TGCGCCAGCAGCACAGGAGGGACTGCCGATGGCTACACCTTC. This sequence encodes CASSTGGTADGYTF. This rearrangement joins TRBV5-1 to TRBJ1-2; the D gene is possibly TRBD1 (5 bases). This CDR3 spans 14 amino acids. Trimming left V 4 bases short and J 6 bases short, with 16 bases between. Per germline, CDR1 SGHRS and CDR2 YFSETQ.

The chain combines TRBV5-4 with TRBJ1-4, with a possible D match to TRBD1 (6 bases). The germline V gene has CDR1 SGHNT and CDR2 YYREEE (reference sequence). V was clipped by 4 bases and J by 4 bases, with 14 bases between them. The CDR3 extends over 15 amino acids. The CDR3: CASSRQQGSNEKLFF. CDR3 DNA sequence: TGTGCCAGCAGCCGACAACAGGGAAGTAATGAAAAACTGTTTTTT.

The chain has TRBV7-9 and TRBJ1-2, with 7 bases fitting TRBD1. Germline V lookup: CDR1 SEHNR, CDR2 FQNEAQ (reference sequence). Germline trimming cut 5 bases from V and 8 bases from J; bases unmatched to any gene: 5. The CDR3 totals 12 residues. CDR3 sequence reads: CASSLPGGGYTF. In DNA, the CDR3 is TGTGCCAGCAGCCTCCCAGGGGGAGGCTACACCTTC.

The chain combines TRBV7-9 with TRBJ2-2; 7 bases map to TRBD1. Per the germline V gene, CDR1 is SEHNR and CDR2 is FQNEAQ (reference sequence). There are 16 residues in the CDR3. J gave up 4 bases and V 4 bases, and 9 bases lay outside the gene matches. The CDR3 loop is CASSYNAGGSTGELFF. CDR3 nucleotide sequence: TGTGCCAGCAGCTACAATGCAGGGGGAAGCACCGGGGAGCTGTTTTTT.

This chain links TRBV5-6 with TRBJ2-1; D is perhaps TRBD1 (6 bases). Between the trimmed V and J ends, which lost 1 base and 9 bases, there was a span of 14 bases. Per germline, CDR1 SGHDT and CDR2 YYEEEE. The CDR3 runs 14 residues. This chain's CDR3 is CASSLTRGVGEQFF. DNA for the CDR3: TGTGCCAGCAGCTTGACCAGGGGCGTTGGTGAGCAGTTCTTC.

V gene TRBV5-1 combines with J gene TRBJ1-1, with D possibly being TRBD1 (6 bases). CDR1 SGHRS and CDR2 YFSETQ come from the germline V gene. This CDR3 is 20 amino acids long. The ends were cut back, 0 bases at V and 0 bases at J, with 24 bases in the middle. The CDR3 loop is CASSLAGIMGGGQLNTEAFF. In DNA form, the CDR3 reads TGCGCCAGCAGCTTGGCCGGTATTATGGGCGGGGGGCAGCTGAACACTGAAGCTTTCTTT.

The gene calls are TRBV6-6 and TRBJ1-1, with D unresolved. CDR1 is MNHNY, CDR2 SVGAGI, per germline (reference sequence). Trimming stripped 0 bases from V and 1 base from J, with 12 bases between. The CDR3 extends over 16 amino acids. The CDR3 coding sequence is TGTGCCAGCAGTTACTCGATTCCAGGCCCGAACACTGAAGCTTTCTTT. Amino acids: CASSYSIPGPNTEAFF.

The rearrangement links TRBV9 to TRBJ2-7; D possibly corresponds to TRBD1 (6 bases). The CDR3 totals 16 residues. Per germline, CDR1 SGDLS and CDR2 YYNGEE. The V gene lost 0 bases and the J gene lost 4 bases, with 17 bases spanning the gap. CDR3 nucleotide sequence: TGTGCCAGCAGCGTAGGGGCAGGGGCATCACAGTACGAGCAGTACTTC. It specifies CASSVGAGASQYEQYF.

V usage is TRBV7-2 and J usage is TRBJ1-2; tentatively, D is TRBD1 (6 bases). Trimming removed 4 bases at V and 8 bases at J, with 14 bases between. Per germline, CDR1 SGHTA and CDR2 FQGNSA. The CDR3 length is 13 residues. CDR3 protein: CASSSGQGNGYTF. The CDR3 bases are TGTGCCAGCAGCTCCGGGCAGGGGAACGGCTACACCTTC.

This chain uses TRBV11-2 with TRBJ2-1; TRBD2 aligns across 11 bases. CDR3 length equals 14 residues. Germline-derived CDR1 and CDR2 are SGHAT and FQNNGV. J was trimmed by 7 bases and V by 2 bases; bases with no gene match: 1. The CDR3 protein is CASSLIAGGNEQFF. CDR3 DNA: TGTGCCAGCAGCTTAATAGCGGGGGGGAATGAGCAGTTCTTC. Variable domain in full (rest from reference TRBV11-2 and TRBJ2-1): EAGVAQSPRYKIIEKRQSVAFWCNPISGHATLYWYQQILGQGPKLLIQFQNNGVVDDSQLPKDRFSAERLKGVDSTLKIQPAKLEDSAVYLCASSLIAGGNEQFFGPGTRLTVL.

This rearrangement joins TRBV9 to TRBJ1-6; D gene uncertain. Germline assignment: CDR1 SGDLS and CDR2 YYNGEE. The CDR3 loop spans 17 amino acids. Between the trimmed V and J ends, which lost 0 bases and 3 bases, there was a span of 13 bases. Here the CDR3 reads CASSVDFGFHYNSPLHF. In DNA form, the CDR3 reads TGTGCCAGCAGCGTAGACTTCGGGTTCCACTATAATTCACCCCTCCACTTT.

The chain's CDR3 is CASKLEAGGATGELFF. The CDR3 DNA sequence: TGTGCCAGCAAATTGGAGGCGGGGGGCGCCACCGGGGAGCTGTTTTTT. J is TRBJ2-2 and V is TRBV7-2; 8 positions agree with TRBD2. The V segment lost 7 bases and the J segment 4 bases; nucleotides outside the gene matches: 11. Germline V gene lookup returns CDR1 SGHTA and CDR2 FQGNSA. The CDR3 covers 16 residues.

V is TRBV12-3 or TRBV12-4 and J is TRBJ1-2, with D perhaps TRBD1 (5 bases). The length of the CDR3 is 12 residues. Trimming cost V 7 bases and J 8 bases, with 14 bases left between them. The CDR3 nucleotides read TGTGCCAGCATACACCCAGGGTCAGGCTACACCTTC. Translating it yields CASIHPGSGYTF.

The chain uses TRBV11-2 and TRBJ1-6, with D maybe TRBD1 (5 bases). Germline CDR1 is SGHAT and CDR2 is FQNNGV. The CDR3 contains 13 residues. V shed 1 base and J shed 14 bases, with 12 bases lying between them. CDR3 in DNA: TGTGCCAGCAGCTTAGGCACACGGGGGACCCTCCACTTT. Its protein product is CASSLGTRGTLHF.